This T cell receptor beta chain derives from a study of technical replicates of blood from a few donors. Sequenced by immunoSEQ multiplex PCR; TCRdb stores in-frame clones only, minus some. The sample holds around 80,000 clones, roughly 92% seen once. The length of the CDR3 is 13 residues. V lost 1 base, J lost 4 bases, and 5 bases lay in between. Germline loops: CDR1 SNHLY, CDR2 FYNNEI. V gene TRBV2 combines with J gene TRBJ2-1; no clear D gene. The TCR was taken from a human donor in good health. Material for sequencing was T cells isolated from PBMCs. In DNA, the CDR3 is TGTGCCAGCAGTGAAGATTCATACAATGAGCAGTTCTTC. It is translated as CASSEDSYNEQFF.